This TCR beta chain was sequenced during a study of blood T cell repertoires in COVID-19. Study-level information: Acute and convalescent COVID-19 samples came from the United States, Italy and Spain. The analysed material was cDNA or gDNA that came from T cells, B-cell-depleted T cells, or PBMCs.

Germline CDR1 reads LNHDA; CDR2 reads SQIVND (reference sequence). V lost 5 bases and J lost 1; bases outside the gene matches: 3. CDR3 length: 15 residues. The table came from immunoSEQ multiplex PCR; TCRdb's copy has only in-frame clones and leaves some out. The sample contains under 200,000 clones, about 86% of which appear only once. The sequence came from a woman in her sixties or seventies who had recovered from COVID-19. The sample comprised peripheral blood. The chain is built from TRBV19 and TRBJ1-1, with 11 bases identical to TRBD1. The CDR3, as DNA: TGTGCCAGTAGTGGGGGACAGGGGGGGAACACTGAAGCTTTCTTT. It translates to CASSGGQGGNTEAFF. Looking up the rest from reference TRBV19 and TRBJ1-1 gives the full variable domain: DGGITQSPKYLFRKEGQNVTLSCEQNLNHDAMYWYRQDPGQGLRLIYYSQIVNDFQKGDIAEGYSVSREKKESFPLTVTSAQKNPTAFYLCASSGGQGGNTEAFFGQGTRLTVV.